This TCR beta chain was captured in a study of shared clonotypes between healthy human individuals. General study findings and limits: Against clonotypes common to all four donors, non-shared ones had lower generation probabilities.

For every subset, genomic DNA was evenly distributed across several immunoSEQ plates. Profiled with immunoSEQ multiplex PCR; TCRdb holds only in-frame clones, not every one. Of millions of clones in the sample, about 95% were seen once. CDR3 length: 13 amino acids. In germline, CDR1 is MNHEY, CDR2 SMNVEV (reference sequence). V dropped 1 base and J dropped 6 bases, with 9 bases sitting between them. Naivety among CD8 cells was defined by CD45RO negativity and positive CCR7 selection, thereby excluding terminally differentiated effector memory CD45RA+ cells. As concerns this clone: Its specificity is unknown.

The gene calls are TRBV27 and TRBJ1-1; tentative D call: TRBD1 (5 bases). The TCR was taken from a man aged 18 to 29 in good health. Material: naive CD8+ T cells sorted from blood. The CDR3 here is CASSLLGTAEAFF. CDR3 nucleotides: TGTGCCAGCAGTTTATTAGGGACCGCTGAAGCTTTCTTT.